This is a list of T cell receptor beta chains from one sample in a study of CD8 T cells in ankylosing spondylitis. Each CDR3 protein is one row after TCRdb ran MiXCR on the 5' RACE reads. The sample contains more than 500,000 distinct CDR3 sequences, approximately 5.3% of which appear only once. Specimen: blood, either unsorted or a sorted T cell fraction (not recorded which). All receptors come from a male donor with ankylosing spondylitis. The CDR3 runs from the conserved cysteine through the conserved F or W.

J gene: TRBJ1-1; CDR3 length: 13; V gene: TRBV5-1; CDR3 protein: CASSQQGTAEAFF
J gene: TRBJ2-5; CDR3 length: 18; V gene: TRBV20-1; CDR3 protein: CCARDLRTSGGIEETQYF
J gene: TRBJ2-1; CDR3 length: 15; V gene: TRBV18; CDR3 protein: CASSRREGPYNEQFF
J gene: TRBJ2-2; CDR3 length: 14; V gene: TRBV5-1; CDR3 protein: CASRAMLNTGELFF
J gene: TRBJ2-7; CDR3 length: 14; V gene: TRBV5-6; CDR3 protein: CASSLATGAGEQYF
J gene: TRBJ2-4; CDR3 length: 13; V gene: TRBV18; CDR3 protein: CASSPHRQNIQYF
J gene: TRBJ2-6; CDR3 length: 17; V gene: TRBV5-1; CDR3 protein: CASSLAGRGAGANVLTF
J gene: TRBJ2-7; CDR3 length: 15; V gene: TRBV7-9; CDR3 protein: CASSQGPGKSYEQYF
J gene: TRBJ1-2; CDR3 length: 14; V gene: TRBV5-1; CDR3 protein: CASSFGTDNYGYTF
J gene: TRBJ1-5; CDR3 length: 16; V gene: TRBV20-1; CDR3 protein: CSARDPGTGYSWPQHF
J gene: TRBJ2-1; CDR3 length: 20; V gene: TRBV7-8; CDR3 protein: CASNWGGTSGRARSYNEQFF
J gene: TRBJ1-1; CDR3 length: 11; V gene: TRBV4-3; CDR3 protein: CASSRNREAFF
J gene: TRBJ1-1; CDR3 length: 15; V gene: TRBV7-3; CDR3 protein: CASSLNAGKNTEAFF
J gene: TRBJ2-5; CDR3 length: 16; V gene: TRBV20-1; CDR3 protein: CSASGTSGGVLETQYF
J gene: TRBJ1-1; CDR3 length: 15; V gene: TRBV12-3/TRBV12-4; CDR3 protein: CASRSHSSPLTEAFF
J gene: TRBJ2-2; CDR3 length: 13; V gene: TRBV9; CDR3 protein: CASSWAPTGELFF
J gene: TRBJ1-2; CDR3 length: 15; V gene: TRBV7-2; CDR3 protein: CASSLYGGSHYGYTF
J gene: TRBJ2-3; CDR3 length: 16; V gene: TRBV9; CDR3 protein: CASSVAGQGAADTQYF
J gene: TRBJ2-3; CDR3 length: 16; V gene: TRBV4-2; CDR3 protein: CASSQDWAAAADTQYF
J gene: TRBJ1-2; CDR3 length: 12; V gene: TRBV6-5; CDR3 protein: CASSFPLGGYTF
J gene: TRBJ2-3; CDR3 length: 17; V gene: TRBV5-1; CDR3 protein: CASSLLGASGRWDTQYF
J gene: TRBJ2-2; CDR3 length: 14; V gene: TRBV5-1; CDR3 protein: CASSLAGYTGELFF
J gene: TRBJ1-3; CDR3 length: 14; V gene: TRBV20-1; CDR3 protein: CSAPDWSSGNTIYF
J gene: TRBJ2-3; CDR3 length: 14; V gene: TRBV28; CDR3 protein: CATCNWGRTDTQYF
J gene: TRBJ1-1; CDR3 length: 16; V gene: TRBV5-5; CDR3 protein: CASSLGQGRGDTEAFF
J gene: TRBJ1-1; CDR3 length: 14; V gene: TRBV5-1; CDR3 protein: CASSLGRVHGEAFF
J gene: TRBJ1-1; CDR3 length: 12; V gene: TRBV5-1; CDR3 protein: CASSYTNTEAFF
J gene: TRBJ2-1; CDR3 length: 13; V gene: TRBV27; CDR3 protein: CASSRQPYNEQFF
J gene: TRBJ1-2; CDR3 length: 14; V gene: TRBV5-1; CDR3 protein: CASRGTATNYGYTF
J gene: TRBJ1-5; CDR3 length: 15; V gene: TRBV6-2/TRBV6-3; CDR3 protein: CASSRRIYARQPQHF
J gene: TRBJ1-4; CDR3 length: 13; V gene: TRBV7-2; CDR3 protein: CASSGGGSRGLFF
J gene: TRBJ2-5; CDR3 length: 14; V gene: TRBV7-2; CDR3 protein: CASSLQGQTETQYF
J gene: TRBJ2-7; CDR3 length: 14; V gene: TRBV20-1; CDR3 protein: CSARDGPISYEQYF
J gene: TRBJ1-4; CDR3 length: 12; V gene: TRBV25-1; CDR3 protein: CASGTGGEKLFF
J gene: TRBJ2-1; CDR3 length: 13; V gene: TRBV2; CDR3 protein: CASRSGVANEQFF
J gene: TRBJ2-3; CDR3 length: 19; V gene: TRBV20-1; CDR3 protein: CSARDEGVGGTSPSDTQYF
J gene: TRBJ2-1; CDR3 length: 14; V gene: TRBV4-3; CDR3 protein: CASSLTTLINEQFF
J gene: TRBJ1-6; CDR3 length: 15; V gene: TRBV7-6; CDR3 protein: CASSLDAGTNSPLHF
J gene: TRBJ1-1; CDR3 length: 14; V gene: TRBV20-1; CDR3 protein: CSAPALPANTEAFF
J gene: TRBJ1-3; CDR3 length: 17; V gene: TRBV5-1; CDR3 protein: CASSLSPGPQRGNTIYF
J gene: TRBJ2-5; CDR3 length: 11; V gene: TRBV3-1; CDR3 protein: CASAVRETQYF
J gene: TRBJ2-7; CDR3 length: 10; V gene: TRBV20-1; CDR3 protein: CSSERYEQYF
J gene: TRBJ2-7; CDR3 length: 15; V gene: TRBV5-1; CDR3 protein: CASSFLPGLVNEQYF
J gene: TRBJ1-4; CDR3 length: 15; V gene: TRBV4-1; CDR3 protein: CASRGQGRVREKLFF